This TCR beta chain was observed in a study of T-cell reconstitution after alpha-beta-depleted transplantation in children. Using unique molecular identifiers, the investigators prepared the TCRbeta library. In TCRdb, the PCR reads were re-called with MiXCR into one record per CDR3 protein. The repertoire holds fewer than 550,000 distinct CDR3 sequences, with approximately 10% as singletons. CDR1 is DFQATT and CDR2 is SNEGSKA in the germline V gene (reference sequence). The CDR3 totals 14 residues. Deletions cut 1 base from V and 3 bases from J, with 11 bases between. This clonotype was found a few times. Its antigen is as yet unknown. Study-wide results and caveats: For some patients, TCRbeta diversity was high at day 60 because of recipient T cells and thymic progenitors that survived. Hyperexpanded clones declined; after one year, newly produced T cells mostly supplied diversity. The study reportedly traced alpha-beta T cells about two months after transplant to several hundred expanded graft clones.

This sequence originates from a female patient aged 2-15 years who had a stem cell transplant for aplastic anemia, so the T cells may come from the graft donor. The starting material was PBMCs, mostly from graft donor cells, obtained 180 days after TCRalphabeta/CD19-depleted stem cell transplant. This chain uses TRBV20-1 with TRBJ2-3; D not resolved. The CDR3 sequence is CSARGLGMTDTQYF. The CDR3 DNA reads TGCAGTGCTAGAGGATTAGGGATGACAGATACGCAGTATTTT.